This T cell receptor (beta chain) was retrieved from a study of T cell clonotyping in hematopoietic cell transplantation. Findings and limits, study-wide: Cells were unsorted, so CD4 and CD8 contributions were not separated. After transplant, recipient diversity fell while pathologically expanded clonotypes grew through day 180.

Germline V lookup: CDR1 MNHEY, CDR2 SVGAGI. The V gene lost 7 bases and the J gene lost 4 bases, with 16 bases spanning the gap. This CDR3 region has 14 residues. Only in-frame clones appear in the TCRdb table, and some are missing; sequencing was by immunoSEQ multiplex PCR. The sample lists about 29,000 clones; about 83% were seen once. Time point indicated: recipient sample about 28 days before transplant, after cytoreduction. Samples: about 28 days before transplant, then days 30, 100 and 180 after. As to this clone: The target antigen is unknown.

The sequencing here drew on peripheral blood mononuclear cells, taken before stem cell transplant. This TCR was sampled from a woman aged 30 to 39 with chronic myeloid leukemia. Some clones in this sample may be carry-over from other donors' samples. The chain combines TRBV6-5 with TRBJ1-1; D gene ambiguous. In nucleotides, the CDR3 is TGTGCCAGCAATCATAGAGACACCTTCACTGAAGCTTTCTTT. Encoded protein: CASNHRDTFTEAFF.